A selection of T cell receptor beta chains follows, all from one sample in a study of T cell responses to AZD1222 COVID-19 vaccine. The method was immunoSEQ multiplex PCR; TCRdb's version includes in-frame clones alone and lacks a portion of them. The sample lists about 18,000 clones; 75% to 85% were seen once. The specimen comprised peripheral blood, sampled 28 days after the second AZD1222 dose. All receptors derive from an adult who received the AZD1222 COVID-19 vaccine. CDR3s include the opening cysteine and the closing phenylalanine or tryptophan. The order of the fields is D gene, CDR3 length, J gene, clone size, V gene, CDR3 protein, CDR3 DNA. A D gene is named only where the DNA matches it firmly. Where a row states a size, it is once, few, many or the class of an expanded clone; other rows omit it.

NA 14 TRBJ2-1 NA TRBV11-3 CASSGTSGTNEQFF TGTGCCAGCAGCGGCACTTCGGGGACCAATGAGCAGTTCTTC
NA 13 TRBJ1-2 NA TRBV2 CASSEIPNYGYTF TGTGCCAGCAGTGAAATACCAAACTATGGCTACACCTTC
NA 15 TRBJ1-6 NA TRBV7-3 CASSLTGDGNSPLHF TGTGCCAGCAGCTTAACAGGGGATGGCAATTCACCCCTCCACTTT
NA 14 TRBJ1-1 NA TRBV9 CASSAISKGGEAFF TGTGCCAGCAGCGCTATTAGCAAGGGCGGTGAAGCTTTCTTT
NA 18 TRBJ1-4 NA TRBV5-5 CASRPGSSIWGSDEKLFF TGTGCCAGCAGACCTGGTTCATCTATATGGGGCAGTGATGAAAAACTGTTTTTT
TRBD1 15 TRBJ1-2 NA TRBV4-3 CASSLTGGFNYGYTF TGCGCCAGCAGCCTTACAGGGGGCTTTAACTATGGCTACACCTTC
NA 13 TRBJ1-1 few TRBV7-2 CASSFGRDTEAFF TGTGCCAGCAGCTTTGGCAGGGATACTGAAGCTTTCTTT
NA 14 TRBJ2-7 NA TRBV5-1 CASKDQQGGYEQYF TGCGCCAGCAAAGACCAACAGGGGGGGTACGAGCAGTACTTC
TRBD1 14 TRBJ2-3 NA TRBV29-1 CSVQGAVSTDTQYF TGCAGCGTTCAGGGGGCTGTGAGCACAGATACGCAGTATTTT
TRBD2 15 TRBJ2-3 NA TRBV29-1 CSVEGLAGVTDTQYF TGCAGCGTTGAGGGACTAGCGGGGGTCACAGATACGCAGTATTTT
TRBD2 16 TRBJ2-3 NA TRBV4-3 CASSQSPSGSQDTQYF TGCGCCAGCAGCCAATCCCCAAGCGGGAGCCAAGATACGCAGTATTTT
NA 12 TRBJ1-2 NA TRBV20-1 CSASAEIGGYTF TGCAGTGCTAGTGCTGAGATTGGTGGCTACACCTTC
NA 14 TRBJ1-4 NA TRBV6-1 CASSEAGMNEKLFF TGTGCCAGCAGTGAAGCGGGAATGAATGAAAAACTGTTTTTT
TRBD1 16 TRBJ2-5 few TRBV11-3 CASSTIEDRFRETQYF TGTGCCAGCAGCACTATAGAGGACAGGTTTCGTGAGACCCAGTACTTC
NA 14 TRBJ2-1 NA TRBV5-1 CASSLAQGPSEQFF TGCGCCAGCAGCTTGGCGCAGGGTCCAAGTGAGCAGTTCTTC
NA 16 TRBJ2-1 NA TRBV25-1 CASSETGSGAYNEQFF TGTGCCAGCAGTGAAACGGGCAGTGGCGCCTACAATGAGCAGTTCTTC
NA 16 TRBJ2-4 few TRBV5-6 CASSPGGREPKNIQYF TGTGCCAGCAGCCCAGGAGGGCGGGAACCCAAAAACATTCAGTACTTC
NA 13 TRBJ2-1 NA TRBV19 CASSIIGSDEQFF TGTGCCAGTAGTATTATAGGGTCAGACGAGCAGTTCTTC
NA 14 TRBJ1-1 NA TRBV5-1 CASSLAQLGDEAFF TGCGCCAGCAGCTTGGCCCAATTAGGGGATGAAGCTTTCTTT
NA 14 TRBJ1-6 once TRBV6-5 CASSLDRDNSPLHF TGTGCCAGCAGCCTGGACCGAGATAATTCACCCCTCCACTTT
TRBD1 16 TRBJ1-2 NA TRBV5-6 CASSHWGDRFNYGYTF TGTGCCAGCAGTCACTGGGGGGACAGATTTAACTATGGCTACACCTTC
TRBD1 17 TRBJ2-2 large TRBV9 CASSVKRDRANTGELFF TGTGCCAGCAGCGTCAAGAGGGACAGGGCGAACACCGGGGAGCTGTTTTTT
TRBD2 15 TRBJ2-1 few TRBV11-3 CASSPASGRAHEQFF TGTGCCAGCAGCCCCGCTAGCGGGAGGGCCCATGAGCAGTTCTTC
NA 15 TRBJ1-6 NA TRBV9 CASSTGDGYNSPLHF TGTGCCAGCAGCACCGGGGACGGATATAATTCACCCCTCCACTTT
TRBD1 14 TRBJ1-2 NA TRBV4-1 CASSREPGQGGYTF TGCGCCAGCAGCCGAGAACCGGGACAGGGCGGCTACACCTTC
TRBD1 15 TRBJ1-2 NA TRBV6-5 CASRITGTGAAGYTF TGTGCCAGCAGAATTACCGGGACAGGGGCGGCTGGCTACACCTTC
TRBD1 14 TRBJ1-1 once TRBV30 CGLSTNRGHTEAFF TGTGGCCTGAGTACCAACAGGGGGCACACTGAAGCTTTCTTT
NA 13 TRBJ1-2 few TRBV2 CASATGAGYGYTF TGTGCCAGCGCCACCGGGGCTGGCTATGGCTACACCTTC
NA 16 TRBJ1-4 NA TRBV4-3 CASSHELGDGGEKLFF TGCGCCAGCAGCCACGAACTAGGGGACGGGGGGGAAAAACTGTTTTTT
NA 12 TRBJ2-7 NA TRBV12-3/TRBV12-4 CASSLNIYEQYF TGTGCCAGCAGCCTAAACATATACGAGCAGTACTTC
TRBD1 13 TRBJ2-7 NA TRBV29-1 CSVSGGLSYEQYF TGCAGCGTTTCAGGGGGCTTATCCTACGAGCAGTACTTC
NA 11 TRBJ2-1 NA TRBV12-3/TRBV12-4 CASSLTDEQFF TGTGCCAGCAGTTTGACGGACGAGCAGTTCTTC
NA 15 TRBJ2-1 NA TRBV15 CATSRDGGFYNEQFF TGTGCCACCAGCAGAGATGGCGGGTTCTACAATGAGCAGTTCTTC
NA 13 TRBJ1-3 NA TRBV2 CASSASSGNTIYF TGTGCCAGCAGTGCAAGTTCTGGAAACACCATATATTTT
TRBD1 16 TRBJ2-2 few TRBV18 CASSASGGYDTGELFF TGTGCCAGCTCAGCCTCAGGGGGCTATGACACCGGGGAGCTGTTTTTT
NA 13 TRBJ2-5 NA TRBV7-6 CASSLTHQETQYF TGTGCCAGCAGCTTAACGCACCAAGAGACCCAGTACTTC
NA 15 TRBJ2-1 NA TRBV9 CASSVVSSGRNEQFF TGTGCCAGCAGCGTAGTGTCATCGGGAAGGAATGAGCAGTTCTTC
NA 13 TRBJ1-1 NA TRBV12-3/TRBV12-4 CASSLWANTEAFF TGTGCCAGCAGTTTATGGGCGAACACTGAAGCTTTCTTT
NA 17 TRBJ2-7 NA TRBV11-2 CASSLDRQAVLYYEQYF TGTGCCAGCAGCTTAGATCGACAGGCGGTTTTATACTACGAGCAGTACTTC
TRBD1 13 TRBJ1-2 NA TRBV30 CAWSETGRGGYTF TGTGCCTGGAGTGAGACAGGGCGGGGAGGCTACACCTTC
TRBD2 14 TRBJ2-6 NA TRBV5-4 CASSSGLASGVLTF TGTGCCAGCAGCTCTGGACTAGCTTCCGGTGTCCTGACTTTC
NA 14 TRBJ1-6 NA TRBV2 CASTITGGESPLHF TGTGCCAGCACAATTACGGGGGGGGAATCACCCCTCCACTTT
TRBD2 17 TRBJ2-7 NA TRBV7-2 CASSLVGGVSSGNEQYF TGTGCCAGCAGCTTAGTGGGGGGGGTGTCTAGCGGGAACGAGCAGTACTTC
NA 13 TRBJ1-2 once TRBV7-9 CASGFGSTYGYTF TGTGCCAGCGGCTTTGGGTCCACCTATGGCTACACCTTC
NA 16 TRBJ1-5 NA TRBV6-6 CASSYSTVISNQPQHF TGTGCCAGCAGTTACTCGACAGTTATTAGCAATCAGCCCCAGCATTTT
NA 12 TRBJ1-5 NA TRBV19 CASSIEDQPQHF TGTGCCAGTAGTATTGAAGATCAGCCCCAGCATTTT
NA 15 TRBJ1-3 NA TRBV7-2 CASSLGAAAGNTIYF TGTGCCAGCAGCTTAGGGGCAGCCGCTGGAAACACCATATATTTT
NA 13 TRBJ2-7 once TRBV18 CASSPASSYEQYF TGTGCCAGCTCACCTGCTAGCTCCTACGAGCAGTACTTC
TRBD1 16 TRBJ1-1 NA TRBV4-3 CASSHPTGTGNTEAFF TGCGCCAGCAGCCATCCTACCGGGACAGGGAACACTGAAGCTTTCTTT